The 22 T cell receptor beta chains below all came from one sample that was sequenced in a study of human T cells and chemical hapten exposure (dated by TCRdb to the early 2020s). This sample's time point label indicates: patch test 1, 2 weeks after DPC sensitization. The sample's treatment or condition label, in plain terms: therapeutic diphenylcyclopropenone sensitization with weekly scalp DPC. Library generation was performed with RACE. The reads were generated on a NextSeq 500. The public reads were reprocessed in TCRdb via fastp at Q25 and MiXCR, keeping in-frame beta chains. Under each unique CDR3 protein, matching rows form one entry showing the most common genes and DNA. A total of some 350,000 distinct CDR3 sequences appear in this sample, around 7% of them only once. Less than 10% of the sample is held by the ten biggest clonotypes. Sequencing used whole blood, obtained in connection with sensitization to the hapten diphenylcyclopropenone (DPC). The receptors derive from a woman between 18 and 30 years old with alopecia areata. Some clones in this sample may be carry-over from other donors' samples.

This clonotype was counted only a few times. The J gene is TRBJ1-5, the V gene TRBV20-1, with D maybe TRBD1 (6 bases). Per the germline V gene, CDR1 is DFQATT and CDR2 is SNEGSKA (reference sequence). CDR3 size: 11 residues. The V end lost 5 bases, the J end lost 5 bases, and 7 bases lay between the germline ends. The CDR3 loop reads CSAAGDQPQHF. The DNA of the CDR3 is TGCAGTGCTGCAGGGGATCAGCCCCAGCATTTT.

The table lists this clonotype with a few counts. The rearrangement uses TRBV25-1 and TRBJ2-7; D possibly corresponds to TRBD1 (5 bases). Trimming removed 6 bases from V and 12 bases from J, with 21 bases in between. The CDR3 sequence is 13 residues long. Germline V gives CDR1 MGHDK, CDR2 SYGVNS. CDR3 in amino acids: CASSPTGVWILYF. In nucleotides, the CDR3 is TGTGCCAGCAGCCCCACAGGAGTCTGGATCTTGTACTTC.

This chain connects TRBV4-2 to TRBJ2-5; D remains ambiguous. The germline gives CDR1 LGHNA, CDR2 YNFKEQ. The V gene lost 0 bases and the J gene lost 5 bases, with 7 bases spanning the gap. This CDR3 is 13 amino acids long. Here the CDR3 reads CASSQDGFETQYF. The CDR3 DNA reads as TGTGCCAGCAGCCAAGATGGATTTGAGACCCAGTACTTC.

The sample holds a few counts of this clonotype. V gene TRBV29-1 combines with J gene TRBJ2-7, with a weak D call TRBD1 (6 bases). The V gene lost 7 bases and the J gene lost 2 bases, with 12 bases spanning the gap. Germline assignment: CDR1 SQVTM and CDR2 ANQGSEA. The CDR3 spans 12 residues. The CDR3 DNA sequence: TGCAGCGCCCGACAGGAAACCTACGAGCAGTACTTC. The encoded protein is CSARQETYEQYF.

The chain combines TRBV4-1 with TRBJ1-5; D gene uncertain. There are 13 residues in the CDR3. V lost 4 bases and J 8 bases, leaving 12 bases between the germline ends. CDR1 and CDR2 (germline): MGHRA, YSYEKL. CDR3 amino acids: CASSLQVVEPQHF. The CDR3 bases are TGCGCCAGCAGCCTCCAAGTTGTAGAGCCCCAGCATTTT.

This clonotype was seen many times. The chain couples TRBV6-5 to TRBJ2-7; 12 bases agree with TRBD2. Trimming cost V 6 bases and J 7 bases; bases outside gene matches: 10. Per germline, CDR1 MNHEY and CDR2 SVGAGI. The CDR3 extends over 15 amino acids. The CDR3 nucleotides are TGTGCCAGCAGCCCCGGACTAGCGGGGATTACGGAGCAGTACTTC. It encodes CASSPGLAGITEQYF.

The chain joins TRBV20-1 to TRBJ2-3; tentatively, D is TRBD2 (6 bases). Germline CDR1 and CDR2: DFQATT and SNEGSKA (reference sequence). V was shortened by 2 bases and J by 0 bases, with 12 bases between the two germline ends. The CDR3 contains 15 residues. In DNA, the CDR3 is TGCAGTGCTAGATGGGACGGGAGAAGCACAGATACGCAGTATTTT. Its protein is CSARWDGRSTDTQYF.

V gene TRBV5-1 combines with J gene TRBJ2-1; 8 nucleotides align to TRBD2. With 4 bases clipped from V and 9 bases from J, the junction kept 12 bases outside the gene matches. The CDR3 sequence is 15 residues long. Germline V gene data show CDR1 as SGHRS and CDR2 as YFSETQ. The CDR3 loop reads CASSLNVGGASEQFF. The CDR3, as DNA: TGCGCCAGCAGCCTCAATGTCGGGGGGGCCTCTGAGCAGTTCTTC.

This clonotype was detected many times. The chain carries TRBV6-5 and TRBJ1-5, with D unclear. Per germline, CDR1 MNHEY and CDR2 SVGAGI. V was shortened by 4 bases and J by 9 bases, with 19 bases between the two germline ends. The CDR3 runs to 15 residues. In DNA, the CDR3 is TGTGCCAGCAGTTCTGCCGGGGATCTGGTCCGGCCCCAGCATTTT. As protein: CASSSAGDLVRPQHF.

The J gene is TRBJ2-3, the V gene TRBV7-2; TRBD2 matches at 14 bases. Germline CDR1 SGHTA, CDR2 FQGNSA. Germline trimming cut 5 bases from V and 3 bases from J; bases unmatched to any gene: 10. This CDR3 region has 18 residues. The CDR3: CASSHIWTSGGRTDTQYF. In nucleotides, the CDR3 is TGTGCCAGCAGCCACATCTGGACTAGCGGGGGGAGGACAGATACGCAGTATTTT.

There are many counts of this clonotype. The chain has TRBV6-2 or TRBV6-3 and TRBJ1-1, with a tentative D call TRBD1 (5 bases). The germline gives CDR1 MNHEY, CDR2 SVGEGT. This CDR3 contains 13 residues. Trimming pared 2 bases from V and 5 bases from J, leaving 9 bases between. The chain's CDR3 is CASSYGGRTEAFF. The CDR3 DNA sequence: TGTGCCAGCAGTTACGGGGGGAGAACTGAAGCTTTCTTT.

This clonotype has just a few counts. The chain combines TRBV3-1 with TRBJ2-5; maybe TRBD2 (5 bases). Trimming removed 4 bases at V and 6 bases at J, with 12 bases between. The CDR3 has 13 residues. Looked up from germline, CDR1 is LGHDT and CDR2 is YNNKEL (reference sequence). CDR3 in amino acids: CASSPLASKTQYF. Here the CDR3 DNA reads TGTGCCAGCAGCCCGTTAGCGAGCAAGACCCAGTACTTC.

J is TRBJ2-1 and V is TRBV27; a weak D match, TRBD2 (5 bases). Trimming left V 3 bases short and J 7 bases short, with 7 bases between. The CDR3 length is 12 residues. Germline values: CDR1 MNHEY, CDR2 SMNVEV (reference sequence). In nucleotides, the CDR3 is TGTGCCAGCAGTTTTAGAGGGAATGAGCAGTTCTTC. Translating it yields CASSFRGNEQFF.

This clonotype was seen at least ten times. The rearrangement joins TRBV6-2 or TRBV6-3 to TRBJ2-1; TRBD2 might be the D (6 bases). The V end lost 6 bases, the J end lost 10 bases, and 7 bases lay between the germline ends. The CDR3 consists of 10 residues. The germline V gene encodes CDR1 MNHEY and CDR2 SVGEGT. The CDR3 region is CASRGGEQFF. The DNA of the CDR3 is TGTGCCAGCAGGGGAGGCGAGCAGTTCTTC.

This clonotype has more than one count but fewer than ten. The gene calls are TRBV10-3 and TRBJ1-4; possible D gene TRBD1, 5 bases. Trimming cost V 2 bases and J 7 bases, with 14 bases left between them. CDR1 and CDR2 (germline): ENHRY, SYGVKD. The CDR3 is made up of 15 amino acids. The CDR3 DNA sequence: TGTGCCATCAGTGAGGGGACGGGACTGGTTGAAAAACTGTTTTTT. Residues: CAISEGTGLVEKLFF.

This chain connects TRBV18 to TRBJ1-6, with 8 bases aligning to TRBD1. Per the germline V gene, CDR1 is KGHSH and CDR2 is LQKENI. The CDR3 sequence is 15 residues long. Unmatched junction bases numbered 9, after V lost 3 bases and J lost 11 bases. DNA of the CDR3: TGTGCCAGCTCACCGGTGACAGGGGAAAATACACCCCTCCACTTT. This encodes CASSPVTGENTPLHF. Full variable domain (missing parts from reference TRBV18 and TRBJ1-6): NAGVMQNPRHLVRRRGQEARLRCSPMKGHSHVYWYRQLPEEGLKFMVYLQKENIIDESGMPKERFSAEFPKEGPSILRIQQVVRGDSAAYFCASSPVTGENTPLHFGNGTRLTVT.

This clonotype occurred many times. This chain uses TRBV6-5 with TRBJ1-3, with D unresolved. Germline CDR1 MNHEY, CDR2 SVGAGI. The CDR3 is 13 amino acids. The V end lost 4 bases, the J end lost 6 bases, and 10 bases lay between the germline ends. The CDR3 loop is CASSSSGLNTIYF. The CDR3 DNA follows: TGTGCCAGCAGTTCGTCGGGTTTAAACACCATATATTTT.

The J gene is TRBJ2-7, the V gene TRBV12-3 or TRBV12-4, with 7 bases that match TRBD1. The CDR3 spans 13 residues. With 6 bases clipped from V and 7 bases from J, the junction kept 9 bases outside the gene matches. The CDR3 nucleotides are TGTGCCAGCAGCTCTCGGGACAGCCTAGAGCAGTACTTC. Protein sequence: CASSSRDSLEQYF.

V usage is TRBV12-3 or TRBV12-4 and J usage is TRBJ1-6; TRBD1 matches at 8 bases. Trimming removed 3 bases from V and 3 bases from J; junction bases left unmatched: 10. CDR3 length equals 18 residues. CDR3 residues: CASSFGGGTGLYNSPLHF. CDR3 sequence (DNA): TGTGCCAGCAGTTTTGGGGGGGGGACAGGCCTCTATAATTCACCCCTCCACTTT.

This clonotype was picked up a small number of times. The CDR3 DNA reads TGCAGTGCTCGTCCAGTGAATAGCAATCAGCCCCAGCATTTT. This translates into CSARPVNSNQPQHF. V usage is TRBV20-1 and J usage is TRBJ1-5; D unclear. This CDR3 spans 14 amino acids. V was trimmed by 5 bases and J by 0 bases, leaving 11 bases between them. Germline CDR1 DFQATT, CDR2 SNEGSKA (reference sequence).

This clonotype was seen ten or more times. The chain carries TRBV12-3 or TRBV12-4 and TRBJ2-3, with 12 bases that match TRBD2. This CDR3 contains 14 residues. V lost 7 bases and J lost 6; bases outside the gene matches: 5. This CDR3 is CASNLAGGPDTQYF. CDR3 in DNA: TGTGCCAGCAATCTAGCGGGGGGGCCGGATACGCAGTATTTT.

This clonotype was picked up a small number of times. This rearrangement joins TRBV27 to TRBJ1-6; D gene uncertain. With 1 base removed from V and 1 base from J, the gap between germline ends came to 5 bases. CDR3 length: 15 amino acids. Germline V CDR1 and CDR2: MNHEY, SMNVEV (reference sequence). CDR3 coding DNA: TGTGCCAGCAGTTTATTGGGTTCCTATAATTCACCCCTCCACTTT. Amino acid sequence: CASSLLGSYNSPLHF.